The clone carrying this TCR beta chain showed up just a few times. Its antigen is undetermined. Germline is not matched at one junction end, which may reflect a read error. This record comes from a study of tumor and adjacent non-tumor tissue in lung cancer. Overall study context: Samples averaged about 4.17 million productive TCRbeta reads each.

The template was RNA from unsorted bulk tissue. More than 3 cm separated this lung sample from the edge of the tumor. Study results and limitations: Compared with tumor, normal lung showed significantly lower TCR diversity.

A modified ARM-PCR protocol with three rounds of nested PCR amplified TCRbeta. Using its own MiXCR run on the multiplex PCR reads, TCRdb lists one record per CDR3 protein. The sample has tens of thousands of distinct CDR3 sequences, less than 70% seen once; the top ten hold roughly 19%. The TCR was taken from a woman between 35 and 50 years old with non-small cell lung cancer. Sequencing was done on a sample of distant non-tumor lung tissue.

The CDR3 sequence: CASSLPGSGANVLSF. The CDR3 DNA reads as TGTGCCAGCAGCCTCCCAGGGTCTGGGGCCAACGTCCTGTCTTTC. The gene calls are TRBV11-2 and TRBJ2-6, with D possibly TRBD1 on 5 matching bases. The CDR3 consists of 15 residues. CDR1 is SGHAT and CDR2 is FQNNGV in the germline V gene.